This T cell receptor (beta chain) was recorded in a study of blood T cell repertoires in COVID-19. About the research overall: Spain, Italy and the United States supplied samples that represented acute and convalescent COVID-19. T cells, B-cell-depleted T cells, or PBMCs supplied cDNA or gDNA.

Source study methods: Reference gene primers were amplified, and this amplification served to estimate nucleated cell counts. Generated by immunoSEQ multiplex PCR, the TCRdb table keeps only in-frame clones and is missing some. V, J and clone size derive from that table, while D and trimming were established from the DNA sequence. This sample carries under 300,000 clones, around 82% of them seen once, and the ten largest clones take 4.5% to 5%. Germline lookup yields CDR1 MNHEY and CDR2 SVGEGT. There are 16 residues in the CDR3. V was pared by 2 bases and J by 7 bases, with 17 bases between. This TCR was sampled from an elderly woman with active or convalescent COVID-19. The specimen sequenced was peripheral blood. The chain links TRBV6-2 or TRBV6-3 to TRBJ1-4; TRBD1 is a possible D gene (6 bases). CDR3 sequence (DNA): TGTGCCAGCAGTTACAACGGCGAGGGGGAAGGTGAAAAACTGTTTTTT. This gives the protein CASSYNGEGEGEKLFF.